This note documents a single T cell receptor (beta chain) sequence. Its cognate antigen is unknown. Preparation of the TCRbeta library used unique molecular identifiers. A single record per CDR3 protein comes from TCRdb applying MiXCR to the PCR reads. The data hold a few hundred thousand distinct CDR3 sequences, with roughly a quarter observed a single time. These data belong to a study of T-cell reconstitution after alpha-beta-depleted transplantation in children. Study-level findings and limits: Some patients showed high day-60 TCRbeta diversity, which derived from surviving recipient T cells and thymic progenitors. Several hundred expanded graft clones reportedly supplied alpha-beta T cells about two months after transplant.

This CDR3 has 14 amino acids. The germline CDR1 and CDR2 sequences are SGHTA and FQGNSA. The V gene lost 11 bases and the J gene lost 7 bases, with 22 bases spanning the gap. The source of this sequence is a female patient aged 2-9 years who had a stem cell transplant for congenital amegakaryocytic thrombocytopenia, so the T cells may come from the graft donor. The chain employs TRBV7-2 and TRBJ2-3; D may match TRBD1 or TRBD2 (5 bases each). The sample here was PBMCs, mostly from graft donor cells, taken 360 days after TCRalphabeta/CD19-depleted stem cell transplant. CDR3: CASATASWGNTQYF. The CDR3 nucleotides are TGTGCCTCGGCCACGGCTAGCTGGGGGAATACGCAGTATTTT.